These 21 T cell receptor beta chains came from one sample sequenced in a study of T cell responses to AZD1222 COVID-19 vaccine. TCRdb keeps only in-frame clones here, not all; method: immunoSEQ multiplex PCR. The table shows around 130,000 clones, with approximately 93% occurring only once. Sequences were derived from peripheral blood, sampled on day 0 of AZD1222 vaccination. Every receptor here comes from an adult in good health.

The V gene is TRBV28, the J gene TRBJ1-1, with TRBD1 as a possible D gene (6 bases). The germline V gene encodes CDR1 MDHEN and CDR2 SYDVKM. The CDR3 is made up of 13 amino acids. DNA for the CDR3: TGTGGCGTATTCGGGGGCCAGGCCACTGAAGCTTTCTTT. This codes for CGVFGGQATEAFF.

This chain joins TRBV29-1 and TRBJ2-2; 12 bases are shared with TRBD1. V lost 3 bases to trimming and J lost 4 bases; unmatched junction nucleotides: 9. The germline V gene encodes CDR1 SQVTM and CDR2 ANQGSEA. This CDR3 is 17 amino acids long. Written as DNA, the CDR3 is TGCAGCGTTGATTGGGGGGACAGGGGGCCCTCCACCGGGGAGCTGTTTTTT. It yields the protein CSVDWGDRGPSTGELFF.

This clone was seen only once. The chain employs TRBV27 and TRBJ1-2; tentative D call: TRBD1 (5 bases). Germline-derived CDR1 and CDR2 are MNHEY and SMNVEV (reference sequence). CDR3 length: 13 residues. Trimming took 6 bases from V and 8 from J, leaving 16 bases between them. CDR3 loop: CASRPQGTGGYTF. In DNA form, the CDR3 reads TGTGCCAGCAGACCCCAGGGTACGGGGGGCTACACCTTC.

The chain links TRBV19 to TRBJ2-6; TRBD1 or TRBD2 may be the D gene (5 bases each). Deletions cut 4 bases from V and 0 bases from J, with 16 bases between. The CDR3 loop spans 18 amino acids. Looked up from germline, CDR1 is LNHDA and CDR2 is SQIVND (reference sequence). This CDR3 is CASSSGGFYRSGANVLTF. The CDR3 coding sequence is TGTGCCAGTAGTAGTGGGGGATTTTATCGCTCTGGGGCCAACGTCCTGACTTTC.

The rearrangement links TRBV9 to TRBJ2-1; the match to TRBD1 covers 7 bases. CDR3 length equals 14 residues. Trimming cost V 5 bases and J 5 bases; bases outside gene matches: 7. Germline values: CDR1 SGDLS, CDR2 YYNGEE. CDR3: CASSEQGSNNEQFF. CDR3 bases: TGTGCCAGCAGTGAACAGGGGAGCAACAATGAGCAGTTCTTC.

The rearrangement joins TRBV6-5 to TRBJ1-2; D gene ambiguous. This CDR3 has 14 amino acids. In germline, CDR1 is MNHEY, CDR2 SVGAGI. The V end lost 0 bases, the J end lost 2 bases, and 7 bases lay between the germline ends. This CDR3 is CASSYSHDNYGYTF. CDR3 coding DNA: TGTGCCAGCAGTTACTCTCATGACAACTATGGCTACACCTTC.

CDR3 in DNA: TGTGCCAGCAGCCCCTCCGGGAGCATCTATGGCTACACCTTC. Translation gives CASSPSGSIYGYTF. The chain is built from TRBV14 and TRBJ1-2; D gene ambiguous. This CDR3 region has 14 residues. The V and J ends lost 4 bases and 4 bases respectively, with 13 bases between them. Germline lookup yields CDR1 SGHDN and CDR2 FVKESK.

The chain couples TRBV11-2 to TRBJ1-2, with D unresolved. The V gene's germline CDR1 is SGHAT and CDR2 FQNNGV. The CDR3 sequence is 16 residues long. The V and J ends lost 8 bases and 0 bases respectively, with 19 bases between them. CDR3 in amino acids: CASDVITGPANYGYTF. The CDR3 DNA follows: TGTGCCAGCGATGTAATAACTGGACCAGCTAACTATGGCTACACCTTC.

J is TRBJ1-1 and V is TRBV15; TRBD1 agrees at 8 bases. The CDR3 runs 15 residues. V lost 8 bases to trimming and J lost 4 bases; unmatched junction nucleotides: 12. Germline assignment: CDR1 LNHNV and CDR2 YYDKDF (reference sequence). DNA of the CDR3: TGTGCCACCCAAATGGACAGGGCGAAGATCACTGAAGCTTTCTTT. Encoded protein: CATQMDRAKITEAFF.

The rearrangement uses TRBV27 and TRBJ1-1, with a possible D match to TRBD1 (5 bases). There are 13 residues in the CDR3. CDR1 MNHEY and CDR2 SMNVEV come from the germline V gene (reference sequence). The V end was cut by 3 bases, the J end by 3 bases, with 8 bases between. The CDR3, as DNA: TGTGCCAGCAGTTTTGGGGGAGACACTGAAGCTTTCTTT. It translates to CASSFGGDTEAFF.

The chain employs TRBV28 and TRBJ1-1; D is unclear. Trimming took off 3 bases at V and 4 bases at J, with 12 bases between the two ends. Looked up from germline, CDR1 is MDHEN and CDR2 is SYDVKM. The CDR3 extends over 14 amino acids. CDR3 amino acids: CASSFQATVTEAFF. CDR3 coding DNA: TGTGCCAGCAGTTTTCAGGCAACAGTCACTGAAGCTTTCTTT.

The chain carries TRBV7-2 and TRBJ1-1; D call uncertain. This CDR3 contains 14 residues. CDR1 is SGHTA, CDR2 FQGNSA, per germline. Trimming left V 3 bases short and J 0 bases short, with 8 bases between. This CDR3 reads CASSFRVVNTEAFF. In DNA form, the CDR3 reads TGTGCCAGCAGCTTTCGGGTTGTGAACACTGAAGCTTTCTTT.

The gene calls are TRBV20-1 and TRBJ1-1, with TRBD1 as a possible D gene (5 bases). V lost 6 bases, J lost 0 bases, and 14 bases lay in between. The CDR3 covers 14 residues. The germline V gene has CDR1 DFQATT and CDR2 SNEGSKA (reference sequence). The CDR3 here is CSASGHALNTEAFF. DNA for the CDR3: TGCAGTGCCAGTGGACACGCGCTGAACACTGAAGCTTTCTTT.

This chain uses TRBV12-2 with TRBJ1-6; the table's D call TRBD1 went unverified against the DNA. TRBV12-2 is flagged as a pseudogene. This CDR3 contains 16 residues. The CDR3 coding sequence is TGTGCAAGTCGCTTTAGACTTACACAGGGTAATTCACCCCTCCACTTT. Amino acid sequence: CASRFRLTQGNSPLHF.

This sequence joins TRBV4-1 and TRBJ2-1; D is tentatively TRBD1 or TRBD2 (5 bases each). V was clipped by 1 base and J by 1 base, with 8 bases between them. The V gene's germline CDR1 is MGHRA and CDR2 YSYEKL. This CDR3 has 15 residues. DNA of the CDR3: TGCGCCAGCAGCCAAGGGGGGTTGTCCTACAATGAGCAGTTCTTC. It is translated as CASSQGGLSYNEQFF.

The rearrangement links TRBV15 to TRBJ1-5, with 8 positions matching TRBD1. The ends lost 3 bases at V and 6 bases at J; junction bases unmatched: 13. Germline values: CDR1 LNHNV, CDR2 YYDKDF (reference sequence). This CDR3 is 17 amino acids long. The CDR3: CATSRPPSDRAFQPQHF. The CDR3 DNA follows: TGTGCCACCAGCAGGCCCCCATCGGACAGGGCTTTTCAGCCCCAGCATTTT.

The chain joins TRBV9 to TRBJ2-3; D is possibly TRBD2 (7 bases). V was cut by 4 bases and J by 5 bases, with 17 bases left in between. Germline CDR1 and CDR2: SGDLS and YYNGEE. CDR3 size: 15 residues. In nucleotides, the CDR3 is TGTGCCAGCAGCCCCGCCGGGGGGCCCGGAGATACGCAGTATTTT. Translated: CASSPAGGPGDTQYF.

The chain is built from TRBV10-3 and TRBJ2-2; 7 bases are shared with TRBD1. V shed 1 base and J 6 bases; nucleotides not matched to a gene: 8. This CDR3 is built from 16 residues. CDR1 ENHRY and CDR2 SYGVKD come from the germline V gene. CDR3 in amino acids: CAISEFLTGMSGELFF. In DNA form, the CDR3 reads TGTGCCATCAGTGAGTTTTTGACAGGGATGTCCGGGGAGCTGTTTTTT.

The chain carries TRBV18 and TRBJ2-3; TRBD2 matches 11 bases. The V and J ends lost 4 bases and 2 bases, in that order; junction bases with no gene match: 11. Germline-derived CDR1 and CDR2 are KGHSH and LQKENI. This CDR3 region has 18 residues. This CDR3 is CASSLFRLAGQHTDTQYF. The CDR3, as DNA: TGTGCCAGCTCACTTTTTCGACTAGCGGGGCAGCACACAGATACGCAGTATTTT.

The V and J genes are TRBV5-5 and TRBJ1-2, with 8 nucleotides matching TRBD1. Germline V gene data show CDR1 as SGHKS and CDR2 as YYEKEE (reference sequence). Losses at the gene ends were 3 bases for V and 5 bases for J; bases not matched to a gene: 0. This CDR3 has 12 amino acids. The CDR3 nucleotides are TGTGCCAGCAGCTGGACAGGGTATGGCTACACCTTC. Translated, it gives CASSWTGYGYTF.

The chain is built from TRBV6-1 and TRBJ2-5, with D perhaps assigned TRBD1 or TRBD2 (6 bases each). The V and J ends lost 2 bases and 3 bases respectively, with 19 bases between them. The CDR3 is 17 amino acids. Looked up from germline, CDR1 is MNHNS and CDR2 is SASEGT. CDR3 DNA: TGTGCCAGCAGTGAATTCTGGGGGGCAGGGATCAAAGAGACCCAGTACTTC. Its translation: CASSEFWGAGIKETQYF.